This TCR beta chain appears in the sequencing data of a study of blood T cell repertoires in COVID-19. Study details: PBMCs, B-cell-depleted T cells, or T cells were the source of the cDNA or gDNA that made up the material.

Looked up from germline, CDR1 is MNHNS and CDR2 is SASEGT. The CDR3 runs 16 residues. Unmatched junction bases numbered 5, after V lost 4 bases and J lost 3 bases. This clone was observed a handful of times. Authors' analysis steps: Reference gene primer amplification in the assay estimated nucleated cell counts. The assay was immunoSEQ multiplex PCR, and TCRdb's table has in-frame clones only and misses some. V and J calls and clone size are as listed in that table; D and trimming were resolved from the DNA. Of 180,000 or so clones listed, 70% to 85% were seen once; the top ten hold approximately 6.9%.

The sequence was collected from a human donor with acute or convalescent COVID-19. The donor label of this sample is uncertain. Sequencing input: peripheral blood. The J gene is TRBJ2-7, the V gene TRBV6-1, with TRBD2 matching over 14 bases. CDR3 bases: TGTGCCAGCAGTGGAGGGACTAGCGGGAGTCTCTACGAGCAGTACTTC. The encoded protein is CASSGGTSGSLYEQYF.